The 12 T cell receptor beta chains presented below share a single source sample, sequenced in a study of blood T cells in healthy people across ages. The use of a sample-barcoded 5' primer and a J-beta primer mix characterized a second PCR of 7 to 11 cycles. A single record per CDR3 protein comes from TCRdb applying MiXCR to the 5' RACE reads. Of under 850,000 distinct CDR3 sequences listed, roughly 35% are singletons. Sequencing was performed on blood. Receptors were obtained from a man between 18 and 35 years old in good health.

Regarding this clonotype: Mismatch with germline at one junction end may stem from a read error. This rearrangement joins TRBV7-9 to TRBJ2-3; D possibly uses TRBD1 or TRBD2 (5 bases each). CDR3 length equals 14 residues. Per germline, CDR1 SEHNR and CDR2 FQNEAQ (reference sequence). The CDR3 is CASSFGGSTDTRYF. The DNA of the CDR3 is TGTGCCAGCAGCTTTGGGGGTAGCACAGATACGCGGTATTTT.

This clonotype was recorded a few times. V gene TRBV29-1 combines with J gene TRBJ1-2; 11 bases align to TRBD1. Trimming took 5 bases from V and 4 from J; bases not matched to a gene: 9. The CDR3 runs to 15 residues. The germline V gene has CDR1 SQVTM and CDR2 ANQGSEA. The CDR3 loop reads CSVQPGTGGFYGYTF. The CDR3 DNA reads TGCAGCGTTCAACCTGGGACAGGGGGATTCTATGGCTACACCTTC.

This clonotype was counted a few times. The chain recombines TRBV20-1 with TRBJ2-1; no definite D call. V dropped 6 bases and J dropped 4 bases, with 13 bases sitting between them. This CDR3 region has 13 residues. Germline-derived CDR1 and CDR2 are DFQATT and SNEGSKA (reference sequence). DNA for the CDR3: TGCAGTGCCCCGTCGGGTGGTTACAATGAGCAGTTCTTC. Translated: CSAPSGGYNEQFF.

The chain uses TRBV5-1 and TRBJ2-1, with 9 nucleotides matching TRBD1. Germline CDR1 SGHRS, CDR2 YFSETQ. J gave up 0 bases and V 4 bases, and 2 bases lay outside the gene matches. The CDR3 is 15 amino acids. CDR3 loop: CASSGQGSSYNEQFF. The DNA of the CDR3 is TGCGCCAGCAGCGGACAGGGGAGCTCCTACAATGAGCAGTTCTTC.

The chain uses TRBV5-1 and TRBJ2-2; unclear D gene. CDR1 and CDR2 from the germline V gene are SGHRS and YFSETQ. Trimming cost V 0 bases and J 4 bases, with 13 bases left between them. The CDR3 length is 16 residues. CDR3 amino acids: CASSLDHPTATGELFF. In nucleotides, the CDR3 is TGCGCCAGCAGCTTGGACCATCCGACTGCCACCGGGGAGCTGTTTTTT.

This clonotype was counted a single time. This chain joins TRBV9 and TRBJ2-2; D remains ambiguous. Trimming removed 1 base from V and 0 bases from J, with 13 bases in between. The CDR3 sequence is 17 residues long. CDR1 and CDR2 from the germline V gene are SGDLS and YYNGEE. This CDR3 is CASSVSLGRTNTGELFF. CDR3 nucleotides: TGTGCCAGCAGCGTAAGTTTGGGCAGAACGAACACCGGGGAGCTGTTTTTT.

The CDR3 DNA sequence: TGTGCCAGCAGTTTAAGGTCGGGGGGCCCCTCGAACGAGCAGTACTTC. Translation gives CASSLRSGGPSNEQYF. The chain carries TRBV12-3 or TRBV12-4 and TRBJ2-7; a weak D match, TRBD2 (7 bases). Trimming pared 2 bases from V and 5 bases from J, leaving 19 bases between. This CDR3 has 16 residues.

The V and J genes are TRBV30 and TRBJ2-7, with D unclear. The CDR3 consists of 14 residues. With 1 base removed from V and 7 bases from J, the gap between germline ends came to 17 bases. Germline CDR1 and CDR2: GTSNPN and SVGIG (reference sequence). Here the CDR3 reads CAWSGFVRNNEQYF. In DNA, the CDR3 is TGTGCCTGGAGTGGCTTCGTCCGGAACAATGAGCAGTACTTC. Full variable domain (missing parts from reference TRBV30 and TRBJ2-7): SQTIHQWPATLVQPVGSPLSLECTVEGTSNPNLYWYRQAAGRGLQLLFYSVGIGQISSEVPQNLSASRPQDRQFILSSKKLLLSDSGFYLCAWSGFVRNNEQYFGPGTRLTVT.

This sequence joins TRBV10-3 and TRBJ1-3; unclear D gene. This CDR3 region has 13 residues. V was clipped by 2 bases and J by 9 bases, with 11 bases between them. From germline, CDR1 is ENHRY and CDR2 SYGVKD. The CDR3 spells CAISEALRSTIYF. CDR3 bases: TGTGCCATCAGTGAGGCCCTGAGGAGCACCATATATTTT.

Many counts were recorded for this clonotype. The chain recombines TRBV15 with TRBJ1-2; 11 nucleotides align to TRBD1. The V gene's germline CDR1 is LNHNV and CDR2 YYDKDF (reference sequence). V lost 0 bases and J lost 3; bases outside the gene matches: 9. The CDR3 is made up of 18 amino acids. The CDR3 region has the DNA TGTGCCACCAGCAGAGATCCTTGGACAGGGGGCGTCGACTATGGCTACACCTTC. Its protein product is CATSRDPWTGGVDYGYTF.

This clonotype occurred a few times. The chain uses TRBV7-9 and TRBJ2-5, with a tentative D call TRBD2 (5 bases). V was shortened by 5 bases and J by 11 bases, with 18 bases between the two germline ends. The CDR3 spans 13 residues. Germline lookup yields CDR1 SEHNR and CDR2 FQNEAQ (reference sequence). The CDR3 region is CASSGGVSNEQYF. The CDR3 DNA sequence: TGTGCCAGCAGCGGAGGAGTATCCAATGAGCAGTACTTC.

The CDR3 region is CRAMGDSFPDTQYF. DNA for the CDR3: TGCAGGGCGATGGGGGACAGTTTCCCAGATACGCAGTATTTT. The chain carries TRBV20-1 and TRBJ2-3; 7 positions agree with TRBD1. The CDR3 has 14 residues. Germline assignment: CDR1 DFQATT and CDR2 SNEGSKA (reference sequence).